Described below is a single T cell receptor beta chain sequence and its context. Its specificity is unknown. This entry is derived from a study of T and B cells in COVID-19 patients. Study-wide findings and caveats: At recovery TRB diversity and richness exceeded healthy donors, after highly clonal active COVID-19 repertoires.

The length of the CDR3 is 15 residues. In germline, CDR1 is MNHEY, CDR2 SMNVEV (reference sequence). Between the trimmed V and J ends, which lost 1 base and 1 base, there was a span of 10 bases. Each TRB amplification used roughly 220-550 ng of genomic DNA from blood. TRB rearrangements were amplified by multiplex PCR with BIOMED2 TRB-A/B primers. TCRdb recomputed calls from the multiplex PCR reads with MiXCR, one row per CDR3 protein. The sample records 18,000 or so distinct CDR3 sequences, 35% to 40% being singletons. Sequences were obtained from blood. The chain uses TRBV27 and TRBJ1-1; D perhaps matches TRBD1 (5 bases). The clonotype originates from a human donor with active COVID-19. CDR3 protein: CASSLFGRANTEAFF. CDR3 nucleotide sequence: TGTGCCAGCAGTTTATTTGGCAGGGCGAACACTGAAGCTTTCTTT.